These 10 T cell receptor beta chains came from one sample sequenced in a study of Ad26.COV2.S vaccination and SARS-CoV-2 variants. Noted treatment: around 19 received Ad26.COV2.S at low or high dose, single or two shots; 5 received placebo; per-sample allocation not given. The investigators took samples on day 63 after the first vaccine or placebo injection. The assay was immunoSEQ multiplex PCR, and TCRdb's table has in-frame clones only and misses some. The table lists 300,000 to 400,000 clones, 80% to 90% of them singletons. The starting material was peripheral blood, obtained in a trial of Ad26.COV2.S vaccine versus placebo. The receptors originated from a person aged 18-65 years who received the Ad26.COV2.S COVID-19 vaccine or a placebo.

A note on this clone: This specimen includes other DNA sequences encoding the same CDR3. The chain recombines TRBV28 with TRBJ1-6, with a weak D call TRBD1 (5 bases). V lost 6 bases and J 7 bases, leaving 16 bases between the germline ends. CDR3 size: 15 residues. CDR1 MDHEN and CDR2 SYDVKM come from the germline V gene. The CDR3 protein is CASSSGTGRNSPLHF. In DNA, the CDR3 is TGTGCCAGCAGCAGCGGGACGGGTAGAAATTCACCCCTCCACTTT.

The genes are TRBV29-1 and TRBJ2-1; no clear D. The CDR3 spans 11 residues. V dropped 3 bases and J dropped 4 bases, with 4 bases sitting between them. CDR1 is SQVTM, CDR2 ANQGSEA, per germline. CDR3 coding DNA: TGCAGCGTTGACCGTTACAATGAGCAGTTCTTC. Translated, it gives CSVDRYNEQFF.

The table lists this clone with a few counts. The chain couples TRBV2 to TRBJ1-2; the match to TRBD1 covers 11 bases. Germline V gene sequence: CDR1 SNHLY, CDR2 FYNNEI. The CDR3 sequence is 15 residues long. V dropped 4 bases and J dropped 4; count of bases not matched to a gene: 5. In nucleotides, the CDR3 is TGTGCCAGCAGTGGCCGGACAGGGGGCAGCTATGGCTACACCTTC. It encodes CASSGRTGGSYGYTF. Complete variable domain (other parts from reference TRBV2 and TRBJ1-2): EPEVTQTPSHQVTQMGQEVILRCVPISNHLYFYWYRQILGQKVEFLVSFYNNEISEKSEIFDDQFSVERPDGSNFTLKIRSTKLEDSAMYFCASSGRTGGSYGYTFGSGTRLTVV.

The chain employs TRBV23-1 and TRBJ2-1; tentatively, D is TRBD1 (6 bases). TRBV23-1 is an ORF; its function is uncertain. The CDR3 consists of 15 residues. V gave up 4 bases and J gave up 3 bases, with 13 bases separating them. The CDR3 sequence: CASSPGQTLYNEQFF. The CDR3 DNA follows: TGCGCCAGCAGTCCCGGACAGACTCTCTACAATGAGCAGTTCTTC.

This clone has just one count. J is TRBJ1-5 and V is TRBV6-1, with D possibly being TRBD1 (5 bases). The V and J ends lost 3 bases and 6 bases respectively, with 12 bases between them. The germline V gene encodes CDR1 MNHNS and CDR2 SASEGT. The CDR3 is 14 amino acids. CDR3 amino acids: CASSERQSSQPQHF. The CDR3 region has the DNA TGTGCCAGCAGTGAGAGACAGAGTAGTCAGCCCCAGCATTTT.

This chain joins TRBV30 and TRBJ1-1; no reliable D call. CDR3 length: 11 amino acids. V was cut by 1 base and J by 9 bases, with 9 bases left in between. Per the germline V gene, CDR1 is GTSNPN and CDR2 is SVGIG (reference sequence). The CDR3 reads CAWSDLVKAFF. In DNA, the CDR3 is TGTGCCTGGAGTGATTTGGTAAAAGCTTTCTTT.

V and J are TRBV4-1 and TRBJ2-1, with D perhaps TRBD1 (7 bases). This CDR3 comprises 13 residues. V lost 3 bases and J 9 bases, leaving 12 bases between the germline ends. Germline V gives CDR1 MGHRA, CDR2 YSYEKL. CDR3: CASSHRGTAEQFF. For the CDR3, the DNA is TGCGCCAGCAGCCACAGGGGGACTGCTGAGCAGTTCTTC.

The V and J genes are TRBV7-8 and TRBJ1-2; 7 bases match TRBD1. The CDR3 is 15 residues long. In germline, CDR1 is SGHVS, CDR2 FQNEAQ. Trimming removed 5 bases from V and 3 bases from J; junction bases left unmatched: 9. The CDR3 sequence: CASSQAPGGDYGYTF. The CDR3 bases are TGTGCCAGCAGCCAAGCCCCAGGGGGGGACTATGGCTACACCTTC.

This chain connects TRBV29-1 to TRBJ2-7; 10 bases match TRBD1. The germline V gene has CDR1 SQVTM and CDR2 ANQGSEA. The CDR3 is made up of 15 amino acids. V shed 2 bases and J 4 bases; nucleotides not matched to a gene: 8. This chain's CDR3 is CSVETRDRGLYEQYF. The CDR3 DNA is TGCAGCGTTGAAACCCGGGACAGGGGTCTTTACGAGCAGTACTTC.

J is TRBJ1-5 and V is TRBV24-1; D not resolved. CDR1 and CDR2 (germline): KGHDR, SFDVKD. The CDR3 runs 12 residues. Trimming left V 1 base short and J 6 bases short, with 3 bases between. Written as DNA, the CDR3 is TGTGCCACCAGTGATTTTGGTCAGCCCCAGCATTTT. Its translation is CATSDFGQPQHF.